This TCR beta chain is from a study of metastatic and nonmetastatic thyroid tumors. Study background: Repertoires from blood and tumor or nodule tissue of malignant and benign thyroid patients were compared. Whole-study results and caveats: A significant increase in TCR beta diversity was reportedly seen in malignant thyroid tumors relative to benign nodules, in blood and tumor.

Original analysis: It was from CDR3 differences across clinicopathological groups that a distant-metastasis classifier for papillary thyroid cancer was built. MiXCR re-clonotyped the PCR reads for TCRdb. The V and J calls here are based on TCRdb, not the publication. The data hold around 4,800 clones, with about 22% observed a single time. This clone has a handful of counts. Its antigen is unidentified. The germline V and J ends were trimmed by 5 bases and 2 bases, with 15 bases remaining between them. The CDR3 sequence is 15 residues long. Germline V gives CDR1 MNHEY, CDR2 SMNVEV (reference sequence). Each patient went into thyroid surgery without having received any treatment.

The sample consisted of adjacent normal tissue. This rearrangement joins TRBV27 to TRBJ1-1; D is perhaps TRBD1 (5 bases). This clonotype originated in a female donor with papillary thyroid cancer or a benign thyroid nodule (not recorded which). Some clones in this sample may be carry-over from other donors' samples. The CDR3 nucleotides read TGTGCCAGCAGTCCAACGGACAATTCTAACACTGAAGCTTTCTTT. It is translated as CASSPTDNSNTEAFF.